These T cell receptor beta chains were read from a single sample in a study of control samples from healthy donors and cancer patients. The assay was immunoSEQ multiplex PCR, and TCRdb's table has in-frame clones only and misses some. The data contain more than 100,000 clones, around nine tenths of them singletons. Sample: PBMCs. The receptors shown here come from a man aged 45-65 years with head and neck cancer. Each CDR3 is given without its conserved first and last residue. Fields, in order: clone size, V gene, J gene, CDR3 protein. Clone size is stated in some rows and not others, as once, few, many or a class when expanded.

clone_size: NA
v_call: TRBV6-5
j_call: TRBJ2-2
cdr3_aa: ASRTSGRNTGELF

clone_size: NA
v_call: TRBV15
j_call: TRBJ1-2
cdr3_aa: ATSRAPAQGKFNYGYT

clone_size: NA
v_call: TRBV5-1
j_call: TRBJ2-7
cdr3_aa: ASSLSGGAYEQY

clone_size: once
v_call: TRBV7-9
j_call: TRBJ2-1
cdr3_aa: ASSSPADEQF

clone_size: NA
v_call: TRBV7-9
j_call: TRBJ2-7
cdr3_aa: ASSSGGGKGRPYEQY

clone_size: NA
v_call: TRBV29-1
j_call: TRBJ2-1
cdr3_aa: SVAASGGAGYNEQF

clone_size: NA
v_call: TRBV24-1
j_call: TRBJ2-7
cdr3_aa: ATSDSRQNYEQY

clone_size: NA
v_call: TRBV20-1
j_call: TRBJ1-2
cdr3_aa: SASPGGEGYGYT

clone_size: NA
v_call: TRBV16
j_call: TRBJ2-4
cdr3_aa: ASSPPSRDIQY

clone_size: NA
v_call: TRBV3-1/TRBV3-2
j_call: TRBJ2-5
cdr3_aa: ASRPHKPDRNKRETQY

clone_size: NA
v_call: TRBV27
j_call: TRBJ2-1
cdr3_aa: ASSSDRGRFAYNEQF

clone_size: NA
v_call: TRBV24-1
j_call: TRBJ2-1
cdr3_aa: ATSDSFLQGSYNEQF

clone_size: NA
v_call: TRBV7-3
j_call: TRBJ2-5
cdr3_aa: ASSLTGDGETQY

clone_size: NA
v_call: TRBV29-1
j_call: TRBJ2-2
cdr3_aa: SARLTGELF

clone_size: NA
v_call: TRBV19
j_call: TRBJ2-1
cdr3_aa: ASTGEGPGSNEQF

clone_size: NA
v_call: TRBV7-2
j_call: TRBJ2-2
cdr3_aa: ASSLVNQRAYTGELF

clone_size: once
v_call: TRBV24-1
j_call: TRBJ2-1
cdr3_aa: ATTGNEQF

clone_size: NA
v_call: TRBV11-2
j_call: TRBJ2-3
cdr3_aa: ASSKPGADTQY

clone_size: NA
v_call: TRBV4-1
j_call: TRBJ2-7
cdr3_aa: ASSQERAASYEQY

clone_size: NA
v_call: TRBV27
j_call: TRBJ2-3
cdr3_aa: ASSLLSWDRGTDTQY

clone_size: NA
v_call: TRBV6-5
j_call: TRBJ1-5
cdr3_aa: ARGHNQPQH

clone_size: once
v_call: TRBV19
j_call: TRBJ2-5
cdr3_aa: ASSPAPGGETQY

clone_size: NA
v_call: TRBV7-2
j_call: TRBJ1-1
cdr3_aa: ASSLNGPWEDEAF

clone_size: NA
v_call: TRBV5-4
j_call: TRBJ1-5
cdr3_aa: ASSLNLGEPQH

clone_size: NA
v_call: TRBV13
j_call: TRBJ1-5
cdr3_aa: ASSPGPDRQPQH